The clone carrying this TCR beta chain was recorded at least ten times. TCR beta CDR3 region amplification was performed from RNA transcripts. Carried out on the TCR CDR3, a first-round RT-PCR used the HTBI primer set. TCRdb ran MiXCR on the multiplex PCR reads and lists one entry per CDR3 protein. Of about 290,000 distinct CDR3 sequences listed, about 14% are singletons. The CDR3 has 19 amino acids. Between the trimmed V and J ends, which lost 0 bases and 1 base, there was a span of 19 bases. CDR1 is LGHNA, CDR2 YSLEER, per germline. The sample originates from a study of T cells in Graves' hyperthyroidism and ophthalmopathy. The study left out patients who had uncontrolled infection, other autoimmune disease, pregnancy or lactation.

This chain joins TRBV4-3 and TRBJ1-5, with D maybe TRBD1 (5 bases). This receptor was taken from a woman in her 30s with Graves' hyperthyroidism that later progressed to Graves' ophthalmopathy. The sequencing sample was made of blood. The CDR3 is CASSQDLGGGAGSNQPQHF. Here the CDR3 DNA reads TGCGCCAGCAGCCAAGATCTGGGAGGAGGGGCTGGGAGCAATCAGCCCCAGCATTTT.